This T cell receptor (beta chain) was sequenced during a study of siplizumab effects on memory and regulatory T cells. Study-wide context: Mixed lymphocyte reactions were matched in twos, containing siplizumab at 0.8 to 1 ug/mL or lacking drug.

Overall study findings and caveats: Naive T cells seemed more diverse than memory cells and seemed major alloresponse contributors. In roughly 80-95% of proliferating CD4+ or CD8+ clones, a naive or memory phenotype could not be assigned.

Cells from the mixed lymphocyte reaction were cocultured for over five days at 37°C. V lost 0 bases to trimming and J lost 4 bases; unmatched junction nucleotides: 6. There are 15 residues in the CDR3. The germline gives CDR1 SGHDT, CDR2 YYEEEE. About this clone: What it recognizes is unknown.

Only in-frame clones appear in the TCRdb table, and some are missing; sequencing was by immunoSEQ multiplex PCR. The table lists around 13,000 clones, almost 40% of them singletons. The V and J genes are TRBV5-6 and TRBJ1-1; 7 bases fit TRBD1. The clonotype originates from a human donor in good health; the cells came from an allogeneic mixed lymphocyte reaction. Sequenced: CFSE-low (dividing) CD8+ T cells sorted from an allogeneic mixed lymphocyte reaction. The CDR3 sequence is CASSLGGTVATEAFF. CDR3 nucleotides: TGTGCCAGCAGCTTGGGGGGGACAGTGGCCACTGAAGCTTTCTTT.